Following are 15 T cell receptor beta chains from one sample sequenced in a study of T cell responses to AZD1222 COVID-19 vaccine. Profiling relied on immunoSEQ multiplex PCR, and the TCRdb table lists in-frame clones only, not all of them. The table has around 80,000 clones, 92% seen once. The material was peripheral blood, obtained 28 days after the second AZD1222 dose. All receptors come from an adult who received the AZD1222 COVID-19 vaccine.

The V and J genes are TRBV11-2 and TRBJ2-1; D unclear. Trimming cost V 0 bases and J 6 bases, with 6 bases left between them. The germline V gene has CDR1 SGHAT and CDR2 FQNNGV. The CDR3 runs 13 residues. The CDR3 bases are TGTGCCAGCAGCTTAGAATTGAGCAATGAGCAGTTCTTC. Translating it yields CASSLELSNEQFF.

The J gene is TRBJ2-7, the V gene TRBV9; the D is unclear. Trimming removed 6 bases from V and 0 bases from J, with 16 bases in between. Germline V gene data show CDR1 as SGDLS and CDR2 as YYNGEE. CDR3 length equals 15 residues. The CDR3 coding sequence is TGTGCCAGCACCCCAACGTCGGAACTCTCCTACGAGCAGTACTTC. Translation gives CASTPTSELSYEQYF.

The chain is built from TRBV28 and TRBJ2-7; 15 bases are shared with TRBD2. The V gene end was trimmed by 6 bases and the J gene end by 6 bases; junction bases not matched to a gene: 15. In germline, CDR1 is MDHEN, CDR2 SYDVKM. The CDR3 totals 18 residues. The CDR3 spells CASSWTSGRAIRHCEQYF. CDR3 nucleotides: TGTGCCAGCAGCTGGACTAGCGGGAGGGCCATACGTCATTGCGAGCAGTACTTC.

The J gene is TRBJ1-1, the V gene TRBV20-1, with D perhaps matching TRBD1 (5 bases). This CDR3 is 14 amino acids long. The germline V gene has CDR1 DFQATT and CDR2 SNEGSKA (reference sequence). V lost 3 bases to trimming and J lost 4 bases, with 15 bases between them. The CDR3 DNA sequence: TGCAGTGCTAGTCCCGGGAGGGACGGCACTGAAGCTTTCTTT. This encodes CSASPGRDGTEAFF.

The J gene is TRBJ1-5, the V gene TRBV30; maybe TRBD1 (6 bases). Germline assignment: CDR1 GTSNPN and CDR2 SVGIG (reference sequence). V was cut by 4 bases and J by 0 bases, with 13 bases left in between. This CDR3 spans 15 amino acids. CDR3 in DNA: TGTGCCTGGATCCGGACAGTATATAGCAATCAGCCCCAGCATTTT. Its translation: CAWIRTVYSNQPQHF.

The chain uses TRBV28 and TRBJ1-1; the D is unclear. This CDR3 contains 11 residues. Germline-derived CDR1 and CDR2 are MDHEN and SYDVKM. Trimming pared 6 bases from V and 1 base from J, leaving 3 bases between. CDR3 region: CASSQNTEAFF. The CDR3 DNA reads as TGTGCCAGCAGCCAGAACACTGAAGCTTTCTTT.

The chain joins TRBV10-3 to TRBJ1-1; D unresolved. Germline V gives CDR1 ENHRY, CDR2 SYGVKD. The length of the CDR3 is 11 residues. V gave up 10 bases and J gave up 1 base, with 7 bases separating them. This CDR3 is CATRTNTEAFF. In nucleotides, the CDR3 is TGTGCCACCCGGACGAACACTGAAGCTTTCTTT.

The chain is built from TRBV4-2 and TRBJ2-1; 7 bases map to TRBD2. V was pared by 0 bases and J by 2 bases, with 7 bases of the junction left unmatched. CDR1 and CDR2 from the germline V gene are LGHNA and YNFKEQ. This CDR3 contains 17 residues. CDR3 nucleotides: TGTGCCAGCAGCCAAGATAGCGGGCAGACCCCCTACAATGAGCAGTTCTTC. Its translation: CASSQDSGQTPYNEQFF.

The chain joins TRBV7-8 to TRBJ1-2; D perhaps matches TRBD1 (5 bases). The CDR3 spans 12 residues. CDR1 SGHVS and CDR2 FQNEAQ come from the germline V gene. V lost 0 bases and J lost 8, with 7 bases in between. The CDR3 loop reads CASSLAGEGYTF. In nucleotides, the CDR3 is TGTGCCAGCAGCTTAGCGGGGGAAGGCTACACCTTC.

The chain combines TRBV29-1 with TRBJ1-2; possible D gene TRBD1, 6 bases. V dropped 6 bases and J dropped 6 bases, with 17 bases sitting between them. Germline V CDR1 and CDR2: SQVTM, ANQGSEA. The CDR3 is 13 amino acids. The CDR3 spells CSVEKTGTNGYTF. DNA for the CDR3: TGCAGCGTGGAGAAAACAGGGACTAATGGCTACACCTTC.

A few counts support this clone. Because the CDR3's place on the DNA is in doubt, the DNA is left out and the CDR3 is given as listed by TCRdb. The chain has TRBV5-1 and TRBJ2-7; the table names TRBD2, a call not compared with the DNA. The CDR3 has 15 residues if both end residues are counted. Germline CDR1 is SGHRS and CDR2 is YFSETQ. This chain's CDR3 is CASSTSYEQYFGLHF.

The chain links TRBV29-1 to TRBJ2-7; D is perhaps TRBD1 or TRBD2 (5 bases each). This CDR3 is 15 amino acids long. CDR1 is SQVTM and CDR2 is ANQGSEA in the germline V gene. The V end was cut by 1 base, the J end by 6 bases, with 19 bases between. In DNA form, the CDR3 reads TGCAGCGTTGAAGTCGCCGGGACGGCCCCTGGCGAGCAGTACTTC. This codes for CSVEVAGTAPGEQYF.

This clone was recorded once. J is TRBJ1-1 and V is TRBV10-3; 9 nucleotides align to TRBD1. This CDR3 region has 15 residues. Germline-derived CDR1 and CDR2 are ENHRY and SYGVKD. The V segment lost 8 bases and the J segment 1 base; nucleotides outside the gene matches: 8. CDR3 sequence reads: CAIRWGTGPNTEAFF. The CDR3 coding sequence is TGTGCCATCCGTTGGGGGACAGGGCCGAACACTGAAGCTTTCTTT.

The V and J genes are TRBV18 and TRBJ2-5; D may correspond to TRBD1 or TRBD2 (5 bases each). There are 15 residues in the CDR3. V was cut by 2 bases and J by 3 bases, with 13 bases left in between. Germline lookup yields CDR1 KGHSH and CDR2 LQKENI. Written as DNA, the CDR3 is TGTGCCAGCTCACCATTCTTCCAGGGAGAAGAGACCCAGTACTTC. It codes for CASSPFFQGEETQYF. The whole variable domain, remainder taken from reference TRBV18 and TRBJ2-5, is NAGVMQNPRHLVRRRGQEARLRCSPMKGHSHVYWYRQLPEEGLKFMVYLQKENIIDESGMPKERFSAEFPKEGPSILRIQQVVRGDSAAYFCASSPFFQGEETQYFGPGTRLLVL.

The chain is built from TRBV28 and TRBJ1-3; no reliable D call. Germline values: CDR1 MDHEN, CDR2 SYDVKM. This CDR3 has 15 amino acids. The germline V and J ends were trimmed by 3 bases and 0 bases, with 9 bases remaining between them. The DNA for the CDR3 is TGTGCCAGCAGTTTCCGACAAGTCTCTGGAAACACCATATATTTT. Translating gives CASSFRQVSGNTIYF.